Presented here are 2 T cell receptor beta chains from one specimen sequenced in a study of blood T cell repertoires in COVID-19. Repertoires were generated with immunoSEQ multiplex PCR, while TCRdb's copy carries only in-frame clones and drops some. The sample includes 200,000 to 250,000 clones, about four fifths of them seen just once. The material sequenced was PBMCs or T cells enriched from blood (not recorded which). The receptors derive from a woman aged 50 to 60 with acute COVID-19.

The V call is TRBV9, the J call TRBJ1-2; D not certain. The CDR3 has 12 amino acids. V lost 7 bases to trimming and J lost 5 bases, with 12 bases between them. Germline V gives CDR1 SGDLS, CDR2 YYNGEE. CDR3 DNA: TGTGCCAGCGGCGAGAGTGAGTATGGCTACACCTTC. Translating it yields CASGESEYGYTF.

The chain has TRBV7-2 and TRBJ2-3, with 8 bases aligning to TRBD2. The CDR3 has 16 amino acids. With 5 bases clipped from V and 0 bases from J, the junction kept 7 bases outside the gene matches. Germline V CDR1 and CDR2: SGHTA, FQGNSA. DNA of the CDR3: TGTGCCAGCAGCCAGGGTAGCGGGGCTAGCACAGATACGCAGTATTTT. Translation: CASSQGSGASTDTQYF.